The clone carrying this T cell receptor (beta chain) appeared a few times. These data originate in a study of T cells after yellow fever vaccination. From the 5' RACE reads, TCRdb called clonotypes with MiXCR, one entry per CDR3 protein. The sample yields approximately 550,000 distinct CDR3 sequences, less than 15% seen once. The CDR3 runs to 20 residues. Germline V lookup: CDR1 MNHEY, CDR2 SVGEGT. The V end was cut by 0 bases, the J end by 7 bases, with 27 bases between. The chain employs TRBV6-2 or TRBV6-3 and TRBJ2-2; D possibly corresponds to TRBD2 (6 bases). The TCR sequence derives from a man under 40 who received the YFV17D yellow fever vaccine. The sample here was PBMCs, taken on the day of the yellow fever booster vaccination. DNA for the CDR3: TGTGCCAGCAGTTACTCGGGGCAGGGTGAACTACCCGGGAGTGACGGGGAGCTGTTTTTT. This codes for CASSYSGQGELPGSDGELFF.